Listed below are T cell receptor beta chains from one sample, sequenced in a study of T cells in localized non-small cell lung cancer. The repertoire was sequenced with immunoSEQ multiplex PCR; TCRdb's copy has only in-frame clones and lacks some. Of more than 20,000 clones in the sample, 70% to 90% were seen once. The sample consisted of peripheral blood, taken before any cancer treatment. The receptors were sampled from a female donor over 55 with stage I lung adenocarcinoma. The CDR3 runs from the conserved cysteine through the conserved F or W. The D gene is left open where the match is weak. Rows give clone size only sometimes, using once, few, many, or a class for an expanded clone.

cdr3_length: 11; d_call: NA; v_call: TRBV18; j_call: TRBJ2-1; clone_size: NA; cdr3_nt: TGTGCCAGCTCGGCTAGTTATGAGCAGTTCTTC; cdr3_aa: CASSASYEQFF
cdr3_length: 14; d_call: NA; v_call: TRBV11-3; j_call: TRBJ2-7; clone_size: NA; cdr3_nt: TGTGCCAGCAGCTTATCGCGAATCTCCTACGAGCAGTACTTC; cdr3_aa: CASSLSRISYEQYF
cdr3_length: 17; d_call: TRBD1; v_call: TRBV19; j_call: TRBJ1-1; clone_size: NA; cdr3_nt: TGTGCCAGTAATCCCCGGAGGGCGGGACAGGGATTCACTGAAGCTTTCTTT; cdr3_aa: CASNPRRAGQGFTEAFF
cdr3_length: 13; d_call: NA; v_call: TRBV18; j_call: TRBJ2-5; clone_size: NA; cdr3_nt: TGTGCCAGCTCGCATGGGACCGAAGAGACCCAGTACTTC; cdr3_aa: CASSHGTEETQYF
cdr3_length: 15; d_call: NA; v_call: TRBV2; j_call: TRBJ2-1; clone_size: once; cdr3_nt: TGTGCCAGCAGTGAATCGAGGGGACGGAACAATGAGCAGTTCTTC; cdr3_aa: CASSESRGRNNEQFF
cdr3_length: 17; d_call: NA; v_call: TRBV4-2; j_call: TRBJ2-3; clone_size: NA; cdr3_nt: TGTGCCAGCAGCCAAGAAAGTTTACCAGGGAGCACAGATACGCAGTATTTT; cdr3_aa: CASSQESLPGSTDTQYF
cdr3_length: 14; d_call: NA; v_call: TRBV6-4; j_call: TRBJ2-1; clone_size: NA; cdr3_nt: TGTGCCAGCAGCCCCACAGGGCACTACAATGAGCAGTTCTTC; cdr3_aa: CASSPTGHYNEQFF
cdr3_length: 13; d_call: TRBD1; v_call: TRBV5-5; j_call: TRBJ1-1; clone_size: NA; cdr3_nt: TGTGCCAGCAGCTCTCGGACAGGGGTGGAAGCTTTCTTT; cdr3_aa: CASSSRTGVEAFF
cdr3_length: 16; d_call: TRBD1; v_call: TRBV30; j_call: TRBJ1-2; clone_size: NA; cdr3_nt: TGTGCCTGGAGTGGGGACAGGGTACGATCTTACTATGGCTACACCTTC; cdr3_aa: CAWSGDRVRSYYGYTF
cdr3_length: 17; d_call: TRBD2; v_call: TRBV7-7; j_call: TRBJ2-1; clone_size: NA; cdr3_nt: TGTGCTAGCAGTTTTTCTTCGGGACTAGCGGCCTACAATGAGCAGTTCTTC; cdr3_aa: CASSFSSGLAAYNEQFF
cdr3_length: 15; d_call: NA; v_call: TRBV6-5; j_call: TRBJ1-5; clone_size: NA; cdr3_nt: TGTGCCAGCAGTTACTCAGGGGTCCCAAATCAGCCCCAGCATTTT; cdr3_aa: CASSYSGVPNQPQHF
cdr3_length: 16; d_call: TRBD1; v_call: TRBV4-1; j_call: TRBJ2-2; clone_size: NA; cdr3_nt: TGCGCCAGCAGCAAGGGACAGGGATCGAACACCGGGGAGCTGTTTTTT; cdr3_aa: CASSKGQGSNTGELFF
cdr3_length: 11; d_call: NA; v_call: TRBV30; j_call: TRBJ1-1; clone_size: NA; cdr3_nt: TGTGCCTGGAGAGTAGCTACTGAAGCTTTCTTT; cdr3_aa: CAWRVATEAFF
cdr3_length: 14; d_call: NA; v_call: TRBV5-4; j_call: TRBJ1-1; clone_size: NA; cdr3_nt: TGTGCCAGCAGCCACCGGGACGGGAACACTGAAGCTTTCTTT; cdr3_aa: CASSHRDGNTEAFF
cdr3_length: 14; d_call: NA; v_call: TRBV6-6; j_call: TRBJ1-2; clone_size: once; cdr3_nt: TGTGCCAGCAGTTACGAAAGGGTAGCCTATGGCTACACCTTC; cdr3_aa: CASSYERVAYGYTF
cdr3_length: 14; d_call: TRBD1; v_call: TRBV19; j_call: TRBJ2-1; clone_size: once; cdr3_nt: TGTGCCAGTAGTCTGGGACAGGGTCGTGGTGAGCAGTTCTTC; cdr3_aa: CASSLGQGRGEQFF
cdr3_length: 15; d_call: TRBD1; v_call: TRBV16; j_call: TRBJ1-1; clone_size: few; cdr3_nt: TGTGCCAGCAGCCCGGGACAGGGGAGAGACACTGAAGCTTTCTTT; cdr3_aa: CASSPGQGRDTEAFF
cdr3_length: 15; d_call: NA; v_call: TRBV9; j_call: TRBJ1-1; clone_size: NA; cdr3_nt: TGTGCCAGCAGCGTAGGGTATACGAGGGAGACTGAAGCTTTCTTT; cdr3_aa: CASSVGYTRETEAFF
cdr3_length: 10; d_call: NA; v_call: TRBV20-1; j_call: TRBJ1-2; clone_size: few; cdr3_nt: TGCAGTGCTTCGTTCAATGGCTACACCTTC; cdr3_aa: CSASFNGYTF
cdr3_length: 17; d_call: NA; v_call: TRBV5-6; j_call: TRBJ1-3; clone_size: few; cdr3_nt: TGTGCCAGCAGCTTGACAGGCAGTAGAGGAGCCGGAAACACCATATATTTT; cdr3_aa: CASSLTGSRGAGNTIYF
cdr3_length: 15; d_call: NA; v_call: TRBV6-6; j_call: TRBJ2-7; clone_size: few; cdr3_nt: TGTGCCAGCATTTTATCACCGACAGGCTCCTACGAGCAGTACTTC; cdr3_aa: CASILSPTGSYEQYF